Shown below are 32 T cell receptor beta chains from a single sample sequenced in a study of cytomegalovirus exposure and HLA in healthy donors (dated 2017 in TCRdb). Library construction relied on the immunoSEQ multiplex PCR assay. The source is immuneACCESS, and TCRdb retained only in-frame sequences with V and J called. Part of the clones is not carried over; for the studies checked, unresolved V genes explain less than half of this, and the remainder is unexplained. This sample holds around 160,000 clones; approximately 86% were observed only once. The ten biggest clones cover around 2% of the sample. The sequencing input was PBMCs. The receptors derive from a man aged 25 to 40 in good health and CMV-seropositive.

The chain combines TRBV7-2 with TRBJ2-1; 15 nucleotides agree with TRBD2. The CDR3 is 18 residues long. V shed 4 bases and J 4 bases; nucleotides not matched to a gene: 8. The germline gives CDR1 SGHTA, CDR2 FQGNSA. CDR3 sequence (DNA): TGTGCCAGCAGCTGGACTAGCGGGGGGGCCGTAGATTACAATGAGCAGTTCTTC. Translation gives CASSWTSGGAVDYNEQFF.

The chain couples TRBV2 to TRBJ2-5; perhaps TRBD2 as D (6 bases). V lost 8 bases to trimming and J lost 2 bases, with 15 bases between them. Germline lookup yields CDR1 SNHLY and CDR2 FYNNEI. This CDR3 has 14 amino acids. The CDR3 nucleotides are TGTGCCAGCGACGCGGGACTCAGTCAAGAGACCCAGTACTTC. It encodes CASDAGLSQETQYF.

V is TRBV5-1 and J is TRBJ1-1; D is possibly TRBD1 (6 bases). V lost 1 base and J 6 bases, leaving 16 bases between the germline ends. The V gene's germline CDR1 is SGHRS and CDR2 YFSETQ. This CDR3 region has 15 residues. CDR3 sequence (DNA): TGCGCCAGCAGCTTGAGTTTGATGGGGGCCCCTGAAGCTTTCTTT. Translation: CASSLSLMGAPEAFF.

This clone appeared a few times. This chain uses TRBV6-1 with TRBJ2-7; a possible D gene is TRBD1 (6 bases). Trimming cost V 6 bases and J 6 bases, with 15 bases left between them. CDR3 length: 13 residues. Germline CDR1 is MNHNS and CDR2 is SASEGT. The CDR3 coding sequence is TGTGCCAGCAGGGGAACAGGGTTAGGCGAGCAGTACTTC. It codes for CASRGTGLGEQYF.

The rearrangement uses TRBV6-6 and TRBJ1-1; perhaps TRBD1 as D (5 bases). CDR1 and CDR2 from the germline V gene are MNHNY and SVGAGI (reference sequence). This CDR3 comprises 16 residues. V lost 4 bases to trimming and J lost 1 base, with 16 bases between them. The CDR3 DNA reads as TGTGCCAGCAGTTGGGGTTTGGGGCTCAAGAACACTGAAGCTTTCTTT. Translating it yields CASSWGLGLKNTEAFF.

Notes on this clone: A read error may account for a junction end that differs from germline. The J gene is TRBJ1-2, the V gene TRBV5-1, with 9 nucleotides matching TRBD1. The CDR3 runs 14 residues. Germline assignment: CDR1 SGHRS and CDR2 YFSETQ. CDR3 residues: CASSVGTGYYGYTF. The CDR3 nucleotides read TGCGCCAGCAGCGTCGGGACAGGGTACTACGGCTACACCTTC.

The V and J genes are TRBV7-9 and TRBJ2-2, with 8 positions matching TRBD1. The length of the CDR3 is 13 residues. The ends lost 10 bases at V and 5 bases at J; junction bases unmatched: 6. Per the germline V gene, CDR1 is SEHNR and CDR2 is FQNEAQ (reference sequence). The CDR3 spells CATGQGGTGELFF. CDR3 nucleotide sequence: TGTGCCACTGGACAGGGTGGTACCGGGGAGCTGTTTTTT.

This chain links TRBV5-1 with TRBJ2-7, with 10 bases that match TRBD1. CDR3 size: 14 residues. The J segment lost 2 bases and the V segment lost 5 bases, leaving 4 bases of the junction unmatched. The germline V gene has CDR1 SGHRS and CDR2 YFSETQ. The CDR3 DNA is TGCGCCAGCAGGGGACAGGGGCACCCCTACGAGCAGTACTTC. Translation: CASRGQGHPYEQYF. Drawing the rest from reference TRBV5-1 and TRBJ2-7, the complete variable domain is KAGVTQTPRYLIKTRGQQVTLSCSPISGHRSVSWYQQTPGQGLQFLFEYFSETQRNKGNFPGRFSGRQFSNSRSEMNVSTLELGDSALYLCASRGQGHPYEQYFGPGTRLTVT.

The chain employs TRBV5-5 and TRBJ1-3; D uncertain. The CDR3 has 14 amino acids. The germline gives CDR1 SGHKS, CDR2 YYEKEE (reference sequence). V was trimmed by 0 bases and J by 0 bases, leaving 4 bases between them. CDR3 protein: CASSLVDSGNTIYF. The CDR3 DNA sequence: TGTGCCAGCAGCTTGGTAGACTCTGGAAACACCATATATTTT.

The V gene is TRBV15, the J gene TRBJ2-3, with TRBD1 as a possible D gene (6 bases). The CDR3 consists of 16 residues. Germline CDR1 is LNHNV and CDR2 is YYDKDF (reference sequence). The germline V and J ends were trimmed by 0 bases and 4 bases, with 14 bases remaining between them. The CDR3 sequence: CATSRDRGGGSDTQYF. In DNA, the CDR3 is TGTGCCACCAGCAGAGATAGAGGGGGTGGGTCAGATACGCAGTATTTT. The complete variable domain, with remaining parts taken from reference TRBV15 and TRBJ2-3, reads DAMVIQNPRYQVTQFGKPVTLSCSQTLNHNVMYWYQQKSSQAPKLLFHYYDKDFNNEADTPDNFQSRRPNTSFCFLDIRSPGLGDTAMYLCATSRDRGGGSDTQYFGPGTRLTVL.

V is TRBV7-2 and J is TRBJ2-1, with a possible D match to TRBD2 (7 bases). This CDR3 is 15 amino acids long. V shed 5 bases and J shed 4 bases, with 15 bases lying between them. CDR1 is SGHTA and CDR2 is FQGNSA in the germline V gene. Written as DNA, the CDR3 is TGTGCCAGCAGCCCGAGGGGGGGGAGATACAATGAGCAGTTCTTC. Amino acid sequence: CASSPRGGRYNEQFF.

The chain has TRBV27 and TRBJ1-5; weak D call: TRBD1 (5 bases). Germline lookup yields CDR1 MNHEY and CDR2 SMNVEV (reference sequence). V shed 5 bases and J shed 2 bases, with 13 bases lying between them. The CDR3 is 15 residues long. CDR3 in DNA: TGTGCCAGCAGTACGGGGGATACGGGCAATCAGCCCCAGCATTTT. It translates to CASSTGDTGNQPQHF.

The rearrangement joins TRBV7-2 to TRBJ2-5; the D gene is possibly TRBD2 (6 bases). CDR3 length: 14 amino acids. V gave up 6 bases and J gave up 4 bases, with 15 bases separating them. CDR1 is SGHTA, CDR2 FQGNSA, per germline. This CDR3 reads CASRQQGGIETQYF. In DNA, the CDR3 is TGTGCCAGCAGGCAACAAGGAGGGATAGAGACCCAGTACTTC.

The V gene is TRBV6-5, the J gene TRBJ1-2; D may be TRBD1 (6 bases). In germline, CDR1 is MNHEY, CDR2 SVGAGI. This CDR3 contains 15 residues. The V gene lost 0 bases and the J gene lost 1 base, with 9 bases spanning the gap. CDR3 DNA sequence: TGTGCCAGCAGTTACTCCTCAGGGGTTAACTATGGCTACACCTTC. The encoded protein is CASSYSSGVNYGYTF.

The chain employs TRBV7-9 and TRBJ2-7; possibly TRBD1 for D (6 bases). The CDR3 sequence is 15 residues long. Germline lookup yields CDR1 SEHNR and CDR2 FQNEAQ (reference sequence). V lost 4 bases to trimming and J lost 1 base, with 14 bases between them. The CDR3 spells CASSSRDTASYEQYF. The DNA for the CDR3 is TGTGCCAGCAGCTCCCGGGACACGGCGTCCTACGAGCAGTACTTC.

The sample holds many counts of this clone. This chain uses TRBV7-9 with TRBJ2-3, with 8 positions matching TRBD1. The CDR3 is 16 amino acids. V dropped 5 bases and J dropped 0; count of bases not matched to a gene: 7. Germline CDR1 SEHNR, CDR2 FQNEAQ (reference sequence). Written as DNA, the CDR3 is TGTGCCAGCAGCACCCGGACAGGGTATAGCACAGATACGCAGTATTTT. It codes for CASSTRTGYSTDTQYF.

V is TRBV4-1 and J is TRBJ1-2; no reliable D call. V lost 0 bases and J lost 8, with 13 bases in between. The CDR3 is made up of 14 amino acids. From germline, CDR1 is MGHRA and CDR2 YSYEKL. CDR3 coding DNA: TGCGCCAGCAGCCAAGATCGGCCTAGCCAGGGCTACACCTTC. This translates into CASSQDRPSQGYTF.

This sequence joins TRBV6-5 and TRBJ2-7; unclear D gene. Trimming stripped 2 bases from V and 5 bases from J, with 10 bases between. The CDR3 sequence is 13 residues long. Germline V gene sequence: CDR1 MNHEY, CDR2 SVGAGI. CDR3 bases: TGTGCCAGCAGTTACCTCCCGGTCGACGAGCAGTACTTC. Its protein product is CASSYLPVDEQYF.

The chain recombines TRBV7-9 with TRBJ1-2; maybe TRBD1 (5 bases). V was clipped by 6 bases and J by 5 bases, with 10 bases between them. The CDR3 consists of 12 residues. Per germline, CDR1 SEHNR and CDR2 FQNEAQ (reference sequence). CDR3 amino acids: CASSQGEYGYTF. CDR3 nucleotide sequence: TGTGCCAGCAGTCAGGGCGAGTATGGCTACACCTTC.

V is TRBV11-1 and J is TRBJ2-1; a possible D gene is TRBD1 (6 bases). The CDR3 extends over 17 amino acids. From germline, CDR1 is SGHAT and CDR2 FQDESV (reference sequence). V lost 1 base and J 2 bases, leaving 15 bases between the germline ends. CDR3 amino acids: CASSLVPGQTTYNEQFF. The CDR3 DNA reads TGTGCCAGCAGCTTAGTCCCGGGACAAACAACCTACAATGAGCAGTTCTTC. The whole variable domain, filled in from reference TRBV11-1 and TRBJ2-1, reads EAEVAQSPRYKITEKSQAVAFWCDPISGHATLYWYRQILGQGPELLVQFQDESVVDDSQLPKDRFSAERLKGVDSTLKIQPAELGDSAMYLCASSLVPGQTTYNEQFFGPGTRLTVL.

In nucleotides, the CDR3 is TGTGCCAGCTCACCAACCAGTATGAACACTGAAGCTTTCTTT. The encoded protein is CASSPTSMNTEAFF. V is TRBV18 and J is TRBJ1-1; D not resolved. Germline assignment: CDR1 KGHSH and CDR2 LQKENI. This CDR3 is built from 14 residues. Trimming stripped 2 bases from V and 0 bases from J, with 7 bases between.

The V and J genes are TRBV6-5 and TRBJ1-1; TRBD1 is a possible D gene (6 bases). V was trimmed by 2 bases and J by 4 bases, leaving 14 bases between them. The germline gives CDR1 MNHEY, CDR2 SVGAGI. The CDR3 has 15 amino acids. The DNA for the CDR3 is TGTGCCAGCAGTTACCCCAGGGAGGGGGGCACTGAAGCTTTCTTT. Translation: CASSYPREGGTEAFF.

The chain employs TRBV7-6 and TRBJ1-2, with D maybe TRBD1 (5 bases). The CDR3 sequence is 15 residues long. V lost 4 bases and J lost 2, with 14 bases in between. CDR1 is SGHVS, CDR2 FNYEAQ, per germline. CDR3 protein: CASSSSGGGNYGYTF. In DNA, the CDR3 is TGTGCCAGCAGCTCTAGCGGGGGTGGCAACTATGGCTACACCTTC.

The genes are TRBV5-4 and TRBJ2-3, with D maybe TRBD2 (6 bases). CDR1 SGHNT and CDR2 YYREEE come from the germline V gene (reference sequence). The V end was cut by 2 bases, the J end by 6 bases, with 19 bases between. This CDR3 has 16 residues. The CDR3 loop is CASSFPPGRDSDTQYF. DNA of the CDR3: TGTGCCAGCAGCTTTCCCCCAGGCAGGGACTCCGATACGCAGTATTTT.

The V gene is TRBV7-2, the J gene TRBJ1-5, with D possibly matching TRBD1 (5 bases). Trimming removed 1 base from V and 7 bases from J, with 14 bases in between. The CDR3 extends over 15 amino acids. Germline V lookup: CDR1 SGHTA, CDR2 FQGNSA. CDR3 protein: CASSLGGDGLQPQHF. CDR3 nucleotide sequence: TGTGCCAGCAGCTTAGGAGGGGACGGACTACAGCCCCAGCATTTT. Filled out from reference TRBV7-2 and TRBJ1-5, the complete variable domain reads GAGVSQSPSNKVTEKGKDVELRCDPISGHTALYWYRQSLGQGLEFLIYFQGNSAPDKSGLPSDRFSAERTGGSVSTLTIQRTQQEDSAVYLCASSLGGDGLQPQHFGDGTRLSIL.

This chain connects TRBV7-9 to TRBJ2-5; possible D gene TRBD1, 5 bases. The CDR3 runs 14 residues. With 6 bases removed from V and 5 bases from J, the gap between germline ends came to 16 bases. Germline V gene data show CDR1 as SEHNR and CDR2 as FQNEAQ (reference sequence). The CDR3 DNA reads TGTGCCAGCAGACCAGGGCTGGGTATGGAGACCCAGTACTTC. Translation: CASRPGLGMETQYF.

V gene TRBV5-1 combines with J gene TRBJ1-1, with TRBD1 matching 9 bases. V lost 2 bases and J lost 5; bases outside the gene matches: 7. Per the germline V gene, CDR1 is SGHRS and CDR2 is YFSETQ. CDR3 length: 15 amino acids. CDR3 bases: TGCGCCAGCAGCTTTCCACAGGGGGCGAATACTGAAGCTTTCTTT. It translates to CASSFPQGANTEAFF.

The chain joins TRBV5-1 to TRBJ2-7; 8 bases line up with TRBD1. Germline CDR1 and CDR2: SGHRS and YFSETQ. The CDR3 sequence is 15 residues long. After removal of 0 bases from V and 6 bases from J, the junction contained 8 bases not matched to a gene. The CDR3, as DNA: TGCGCCAGCAGCTTGGAGGGGACAGGCGCAATCGAGCAGTACTTC. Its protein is CASSLEGTGAIEQYF.

CDR3 sequence reads: CASSSSPYLEGQAHNEQFF. The CDR3 nucleotides are TGTGCCAGTAGTTCTAGCCCGTACTTAGAGGGACAGGCTCACAATGAGCAGTTCTTC. The genes are TRBV19 and TRBJ2-1; 8 bases are shared with TRBD1. V lost 5 bases, J lost 5 bases, and 20 bases stayed unmatched. The CDR3 runs 19 residues. In germline, CDR1 is LNHDA, CDR2 SQIVND (reference sequence).

CDR3 region: CASSTRTSGAGNEQFF. In nucleotides, the CDR3 is TGTGCCAGTAGTACCCGGACTAGCGGGGCGGGGAATGAGCAGTTCTTC. The V gene is TRBV19, the J gene TRBJ2-1; 12 positions match TRBD2. The CDR3 is 16 amino acids. Germline V CDR1 and CDR2: LNHDA, SQIVND (reference sequence). Unmatched junction bases numbered 8, after V lost 4 bases and J lost 7 bases.

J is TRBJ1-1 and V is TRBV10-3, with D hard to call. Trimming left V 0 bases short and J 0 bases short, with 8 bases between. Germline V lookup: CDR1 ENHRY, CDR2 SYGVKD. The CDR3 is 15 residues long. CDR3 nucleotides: TGTGCCATCAGTGAGTCGGGCCTACTGAACACTGAAGCTTTCTTT. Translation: CAISESGLLNTEAFF.

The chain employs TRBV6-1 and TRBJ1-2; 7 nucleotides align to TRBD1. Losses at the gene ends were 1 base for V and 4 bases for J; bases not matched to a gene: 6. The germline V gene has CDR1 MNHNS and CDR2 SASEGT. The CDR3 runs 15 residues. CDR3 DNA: TGTGCCAGCAGTGAAGGAAGGGGGCGCGGCTATGGCTACACCTTC. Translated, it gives CASSEGRGRGYGYTF.